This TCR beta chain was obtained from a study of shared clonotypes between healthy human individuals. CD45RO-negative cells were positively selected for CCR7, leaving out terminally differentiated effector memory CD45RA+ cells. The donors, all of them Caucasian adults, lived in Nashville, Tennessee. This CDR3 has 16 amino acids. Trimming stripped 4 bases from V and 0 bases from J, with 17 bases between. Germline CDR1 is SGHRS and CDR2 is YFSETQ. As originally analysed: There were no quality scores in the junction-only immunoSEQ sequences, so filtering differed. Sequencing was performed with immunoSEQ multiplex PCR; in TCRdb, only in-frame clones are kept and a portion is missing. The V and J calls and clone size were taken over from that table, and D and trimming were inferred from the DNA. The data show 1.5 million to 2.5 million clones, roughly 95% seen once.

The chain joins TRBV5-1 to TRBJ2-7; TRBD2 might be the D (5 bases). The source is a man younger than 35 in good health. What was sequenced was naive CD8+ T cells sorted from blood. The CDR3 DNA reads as TGCGCCAGCAGCGGCTACCGGGAAACCATCTCCTACGAGCAGTACTTC. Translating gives CASSGYRETISYEQYF.